Listed here are 26 T cell receptor beta chains from one sample, sequenced in a study of cytomegalovirus exposure and HLA in healthy donors (dated by TCRdb to 2017 to 2019). Library creation used the immunoSEQ multiplex PCR assay. A mixture of 60 forward primers for TCR Vbeta segments and 13 reverse primers for TCR Jbeta segments was used in the multiplex PCR. TCRdb limited this immuneACCESS table to in-frame rearrangements with V and J called. A share of clones is missing; checked studies link under half to unresolved V genes, and the rest is unexplained. The sample profile shows 150,000 or so clones; 60% to 80% of them were found once. Together, the top ten hold about 0.66% of the sample. Sequenced input: PBMCs. Source of these receptors: a male donor in good health and CMV-seronegative.

With regard to this clone: The junction departs from the called germline gene at one end, perhaps through a read error. Written as DNA, the CDR3 is TGCGCCAGCAGCCTAGGGGAGGGGACAGGAAATGAAAAACTGTTTTTT. It yields the protein CASSLGEGTGNEKLFF. The chain combines TRBV5-4 with TRBJ1-4; 8 nucleotides align to TRBD1. Germline V gene sequence: CDR1 SGHNT, CDR2 YYREEE (reference sequence). The CDR3 sequence is 16 residues long.

The rearrangement uses TRBV15 and TRBJ2-5; 12 bases align to TRBD2. There are 16 residues in the CDR3. V lost 2 bases, J lost 4 bases, and 5 bases stayed unmatched. CDR1 and CDR2 (germline): LNHNV, YYDKDF (reference sequence). CDR3 amino acids: CATSRPSSGRAETQYF. In DNA, the CDR3 is TGTGCCACCAGCAGACCGTCTAGCGGGAGGGCAGAGACCCAGTACTTC. The entire variable domain, with the rest obtained from reference TRBV15 and TRBJ2-5, is as follows: DAMVIQNPRYQVTQFGKPVTLSCSQTLNHNVMYWYQQKSSQAPKLLFHYYDKDFNNEADTPDNFQSRRPNTSFCFLDIRSPGLGDTAMYLCATSRPSSGRAETQYFGPGTRLLVL.

The chain employs TRBV5-4 and TRBJ2-2, with a tentative D call TRBD2 (7 bases). CDR1 is SGHNT and CDR2 is YYREEE in the germline V gene (reference sequence). The CDR3 is 16 amino acids. The V and J ends lost 5 bases and 5 bases respectively, with 19 bases between them. The CDR3, as DNA: TGTGCCAGCAGTCAGGGGTTGGTGGGGGGGACCGGGGAGCTGTTTTTT. Translation: CASSQGLVGGTGELFF. The full variable domain, with the rest looked up from reference TRBV5-4 and TRBJ2-2, is ETGVTQSPTHLIKTRGQQVTLRCSSQSGHNTVSWYQQALGQGPQFIFQYYREEENGRGNFPPRFSGLQFPNYSSELNVNALELDDSALYLCASSQGLVGGTGELFFGEGSRLTVL.

CDR3 coding DNA: TGTGCCAGCAGCTTAGATCGCCTTGGGGCCAGTGAGCAGTTCTTC. It specifies CASSLDRLGASEQFF. V and J are TRBV11-3 and TRBJ2-1; a weak D match, TRBD1 (5 bases). This CDR3 is 15 amino acids long. CDR1 SGHNT and CDR2 YENEEA come from the germline V gene. V was shortened by 0 bases and J by 9 bases, with 15 bases between the two germline ends. The complete variable domain, with remaining parts taken from reference TRBV11-3 and TRBJ2-1, reads EAGVVQSPRYKIIEKKQPVAFWCNPISGHNTLYWYLQNLGQGPELLIRYENEEAVDDSQLPKDRFSAERLKGVDSTLKIQPAELGDSAVYLCASSLDRLGASEQFFGPGTRLTVL.

The chain combines TRBV6-1 with TRBJ1-5; maybe TRBD1 (6 bases). The CDR3 has 16 amino acids. Germline assignment: CDR1 MNHNS and CDR2 SASEGT. The V and J ends lost 3 bases and 3 bases respectively, with 15 bases between them. CDR3 loop: CASSDRMDRLNQPQHF. The CDR3, as DNA: TGTGCCAGCAGTGACAGAATGGACAGACTCAATCAGCCCCAGCATTTT.

The V and J genes are TRBV4-1 and TRBJ2-1, with D possibly matching TRBD2 (5 bases). CDR1 MGHRA and CDR2 YSYEKL come from the germline V gene. The CDR3 is 15 amino acids. V dropped 1 base and J dropped 5 bases, with 12 bases sitting between them. The CDR3 nucleotides are TGCGCCAGCAGCCAAGTAGCGATGGCCGACAATGAGCAGTTCTTC. Its translation: CASSQVAMADNEQFF.

This clone was observed a few times. V and J are TRBV5-1 and TRBJ2-6; TRBD2 matches 10 bases. After removal of 0 bases from V and 4 bases from J, the junction contained 7 bases not matched to a gene. The CDR3 is 18 amino acids. Germline V CDR1 and CDR2: SGHRS, YFSETQ. The CDR3 nucleotides read TGCGCCAGCAGCTTGGGAGCGGGAGGGCCCTCCGGGGCCAACGTCCTGACTTTC. Translating gives CASSLGAGGPSGANVLTF.

This clone has just a few counts. The chain combines TRBV9 with TRBJ2-2; the D gene is possibly TRBD1 (7 bases). V was pared by 1 base and J by 6 bases, with 16 bases between. Germline V gives CDR1 SGDLS, CDR2 YYNGEE. The length of the CDR3 is 16 residues. The CDR3 nucleotides are TGTGCCAGCAGCGTACAGGCAGGGGGGATGGCCGGGGAGCTGTTTTTT. Translation gives CASSVQAGGMAGELFF.

The chain uses TRBV15 and TRBJ2-5, with a possible D match to TRBD1 (6 bases). Trimming pared 5 bases from V and 6 bases from J, leaving 13 bases between. Germline CDR1 is LNHNV and CDR2 is YYDKDF (reference sequence). The CDR3 length is 13 residues. CDR3 protein: CATSEDRSKTQYF. The CDR3 DNA follows: TGTGCCACCAGCGAAGACAGGAGTAAGACCCAGTACTTC.

This clone has just one count. The chain couples TRBV9 to TRBJ2-1, with TRBD2 matching 8 bases. The ends lost 3 bases at V and 8 bases at J; junction bases unmatched: 13. In germline, CDR1 is SGDLS, CDR2 YYNGEE. The CDR3 is 16 residues long. The DNA for the CDR3 is TGTGCCAGCAGCGCGGGAGCGGGAGTAAATAGGGATGAGCAGTTCTTC. Residues: CASSAGAGVNRDEQFF.

This chain joins TRBV7-9 and TRBJ1-2, with 7 bases identical to TRBD1. Germline trimming cut 1 base from V and 4 bases from J; bases unmatched to any gene: 6. The germline V gene has CDR1 SEHNR and CDR2 FQNEAQ (reference sequence). This CDR3 has 15 amino acids. CDR3: CASSLVGTVSYGYTF. The CDR3 DNA is TGTGCCAGCAGCTTAGTAGGGACAGTGAGCTATGGCTACACCTTC.

About this clone: This sample includes further DNA sequences coding for the same CDR3. This chain joins TRBV7-2 and TRBJ2-7, with a tentative D call TRBD1 (5 bases). V was shortened by 2 bases and J by 4 bases, with 6 bases between the two germline ends. The CDR3 contains 12 residues. Looked up from germline, CDR1 is SGHTA and CDR2 is FQGNSA. In DNA, the CDR3 is TGTGCCAGCAGCTTACAGGGATACGAGCAGTACTTC. Translation: CASSLQGYEQYF.

J is TRBJ2-7 and V is TRBV27, with 10 bases matching TRBD1. The CDR3 runs to 15 residues. With 5 bases clipped from V and 3 bases from J, the junction kept 7 bases outside the gene matches. The V gene's germline CDR1 is MNHEY and CDR2 SMNVEV (reference sequence). In nucleotides, the CDR3 is TGTGCCAGCAGTCCCGACAGGGGGCGAAACTACGAGCAGTACTTC. This translates into CASSPDRGRNYEQYF.

The V and J genes are TRBV9 and TRBJ1-1; TRBD1 matches 7 bases. The germline V gene encodes CDR1 SGDLS and CDR2 YYNGEE. This CDR3 region has 14 residues. V trimming: 5 bases; J trimming: 5 bases; junction bases outside the gene matches: 9. The chain's CDR3 is CASSAQGIGTEAFF. The DNA for the CDR3 is TGTGCCAGCAGTGCACAGGGGATAGGGACTGAAGCTTTCTTT.

The V gene is TRBV19, the J gene TRBJ2-7; 8 nucleotides agree with TRBD2. The CDR3 consists of 14 residues. Germline lookup yields CDR1 LNHDA and CDR2 SQIVND (reference sequence). V gave up 7 bases and J gave up 0 bases; unmatched junction bases: 5. The CDR3 is CASKAGGDSYEQYF. In DNA, the CDR3 is TGTGCCAGTAAGGCGGGAGGAGACTCCTACGAGCAGTACTTC.

The V and J genes are TRBV11-2 and TRBJ2-6; the D is unclear. This CDR3 has 17 amino acids. Trimming took off 5 bases at V and 0 bases at J, with 14 bases between the two ends. CDR1 and CDR2 from the germline V gene are SGHAT and FQNNGV. This chain's CDR3 is CASSPEAGFSGANVLTF. As DNA, the CDR3 is TGTGCCAGCAGCCCCGAAGCAGGATTCTCTGGGGCCAACGTCCTGACTTTC.

This chain connects TRBV12-5 to TRBJ1-1; a weak D match, TRBD1 (5 bases). Germline V CDR1 and CDR2: LGHNT, FRNRAP. Between the trimmed V and J ends, which lost 5 bases and 0 bases, there was a span of 13 bases. This CDR3 is 15 amino acids long. The CDR3 region has the DNA TGTGCTAGTGGTCCCCCCCGGGGGTTGAACACTGAAGCTTTCTTT. As protein: CASGPPRGLNTEAFF.

The rearrangement joins TRBV6-1 to TRBJ1-5; 7 nucleotides align to TRBD1. The junction had 6 bases not matched to a gene; V was cut back by 3 bases and J by 4 bases. CDR1 is MNHNS, CDR2 SASEGT, per germline. The CDR3 extends over 15 amino acids. The CDR3 protein is CASSDYKGANQPQHF. For the CDR3, the DNA is TGTGCCAGCAGTGACTACAAGGGGGCGAATCAGCCCCAGCATTTT.

With respect to this clone: Sequence at one end of the junction differs from germline and may be a read error. The rearrangement uses TRBV7-9 and TRBJ2-7, with D perhaps TRBD1 (7 bases). Germline CDR1 is SEHNR and CDR2 is FQNEAQ (reference sequence). There are 15 residues in the CDR3. The CDR3 loop reads CSSSLAGGGLYEQYF. The CDR3 bases are TGTTCCAGCAGCTTAGCCGGAGGGGGCCTCTACGAGCAGTACTTC.

The chain links TRBV5-4 to TRBJ2-7, with TRBD1 matching 7 bases. The CDR3 loop spans 13 amino acids. V gave up 7 bases and J gave up 2 bases; unmatched junction bases: 6. The germline V gene encodes CDR1 SGHNT and CDR2 YYREEE (reference sequence). The CDR3 region has the DNA TGTGCCAGCGCCTCCGGGACAGCCTACGAGCAGTACTTC. Translation: CASASGTAYEQYF.

The V gene is TRBV6-1, the J gene TRBJ2-7; D is perhaps TRBD1 (5 bases). This CDR3 is built from 14 residues. Trimming stripped 6 bases from V and 4 bases from J, with 16 bases between. Per germline, CDR1 MNHNS and CDR2 SASEGT. CDR3: CASSMNETDYEQYF. The CDR3 DNA is TGTGCCAGCAGCATGAACGAGACAGATTACGAGCAGTACTTC.

This clone was observed a few times. The rearrangement links TRBV29-1 to TRBJ1-2; D perhaps matches TRBD1 (5 bases). Germline V gives CDR1 SQVTM, CDR2 ANQGSEA. The CDR3 totals 15 residues. V was shortened by 4 bases and J by 9 bases, with 24 bases between the two germline ends. CDR3 sequence reads: CSVGIGTSSALRYTF. DNA of the CDR3: TGCAGCGTTGGTATCGGGACTTCGTCGGCTCTCCGCTACACCTTC.

The rearrangement joins TRBV14 to TRBJ2-2; a possible D gene is TRBD2 (6 bases). Germline V lookup: CDR1 SGHDN, CDR2 FVKESK. V was pared by 4 bases and J by 2 bases, with 17 bases between. The CDR3 loop spans 17 amino acids. CDR3: CASSPFRGGYNTGELFF. For the CDR3, the DNA is TGTGCCAGCAGCCCTTTCCGGGGAGGCTATAACACCGGGGAGCTGTTTTTT.

The chain has TRBV5-6 and TRBJ1-5; D remains ambiguous. The CDR3 runs 13 residues. V lost 2 bases, J lost 6 bases, and 9 bases lay in between. Germline CDR1 SGHDT, CDR2 YYEEEE. This CDR3 reads CASSFAGSQPQHF. The CDR3 nucleotides read TGTGCCAGCAGCTTTGCGGGGAGTCAGCCCCAGCATTTT. The full variable domain, with the rest looked up from reference TRBV5-6 and TRBJ1-5, is DAGVTQSPTHLIKTRGQQVTLRCSPKSGHDTVSWYQQALGQGPQFIFQYYEEEERQRGNFPDRFSGHQFPNYSSELNVNALLLGDSALYLCASSFAGSQPQHFGDGTRLSIL.

This clone came up once. The gene calls are TRBV5-6 and TRBJ1-5; maybe TRBD1 (5 bases). CDR1 and CDR2 from the germline V gene are SGHDT and YYEEEE. The CDR3 extends over 14 amino acids. V was shortened by 4 bases and J by 11 bases, with 19 bases between the two germline ends. The CDR3 loop is CASSPWGAPGAQHF. In nucleotides, the CDR3 is TGTGCCAGCAGCCCCTGGGGAGCGCCGGGGGCCCAGCATTTT.

The genes are TRBV5-1 and TRBJ1-2; a weak D match, TRBD1 (5 bases). Trimming took 0 bases from V and 8 from J, leaving 11 bases between them. The CDR3 consists of 13 residues. Germline values: CDR1 SGHRS, CDR2 YFSETQ. CDR3 amino acids: CASSLAGGRGYTF. The DNA of the CDR3 is TGCGCCAGCAGCTTGGCGGGGGGTAGAGGCTACACCTTC.